Detailed here is one TCR beta chain. Source study methods: By means of reference gene primer amplification, nucleated cell counts were estimated. The data were produced by immunoSEQ multiplex PCR, yet TCRdb's version contains in-frame clones alone and is incomplete. V and J calls and clone size follow that table, whereas D and trimming were derived from the DNA. The data show roughly 230,000 clones, with 75% to 85% seen just once and 5.5% held by the top ten. Per the germline V gene, CDR1 is LNHNV and CDR2 is YYDKDF (reference sequence). V lost 1 base and J 3 bases, leaving 11 bases between the germline ends. The CDR3 is 15 residues long. These data come from a study of blood T cell repertoires in COVID-19. Across the study: Samples representing acute and convalescent COVID-19 were sourced from the United States, Italy and Spain. PBMCs, B-cell-depleted T cells, or T cells provided the cDNA or gDNA that made up the material.

The clonotype originates from a human donor in a cohort sampled during active COVID-19. The sample was peripheral blood. The chain couples TRBV15 to TRBJ2-3, with a weak D call TRBD2 (5 bases). Here the CDR3 DNA reads TGTGCCACCAGCAGAGGAACGGGGATTACAGATACGCAGTATTTT. Its protein product is CATSRGTGITDTQYF.